The rows below give T cell receptor beta chains drawn from one sample of a study of cytomegalovirus exposure and HLA in healthy donors. Sequenced by immunoSEQ multiplex PCR; TCRdb stores in-frame clones only, minus some. The sample lists 65,000 to 75,000 clones; roughly 65% were seen once. Sequencing used PBMCs. Receptors originate from a woman in her twenties or thirties in good health and CMV-seronegative. Each CDR3 is given with its conserved first and last residue.

length,V,J,CDR3
14,TRBV6-5,TRBJ2-7,CASSYGRGSYEQYF
14,TRBV7-2,TRBJ2-7,CASSSPGRGREQYF
13,TRBV29-1,TRBJ2-2,CSVVRQGAGELFF
12,TRBV6-5,TRBJ2-7,CASSSDRYEQYF
15,TRBV4-3,TRBJ2-1,CASSQIVRVPNEQFF
14,TRBV9,TRBJ2-1,CASSFRDRDNEQFF
13,TRBV11-2,TRBJ1-2,CASTRGRDYGYTF
13,TRBV2,TRBJ1-5,CASTESPKQPQHF
12,TRBV7-9,TRBJ2-7,CSSSLLTEEQYF
15,TRBV2,TRBJ1-5,CASSEETLANQPQHF
14,TRBV5-1,TRBJ1-1,CASSGAGGRTEAFF
16,TRBV11-2,TRBJ2-3,CASSQEGRTVTDTQYF
18,TRBV5-6,TRBJ1-4,CASSFFQGKSATNEKLFF
13,TRBV2,TRBJ2-5,CASSATAGETQYF
14,TRBV5-1,TRBJ2-7,CASSLGGQSYEQYF
12,TRBV11-3,TRBJ2-3,CASSPPGWTQYF
13,TRBV5-4,TRBJ1-2,CASSLGTVYGYTF
13,TRBV7-9,TRBJ1-2,CASSLGETSRYTF
16,TRBV13,TRBJ2-2,CASSIGDRGTDGELFF
18,TRBV18,TRBJ1-1,CASSLYLRDNTLITEAFF
14,TRBV5-4,TRBJ1-1,CASRRDRWNTEAFF
13,TRBV6-5,TRBJ2-1,CASSQGAYNEQFF
14,TRBV15,TRBJ1-1,CATSRDGLVTEAFF
17,TRBV19,TRBJ1-1,CASSIPLDRGLNTEAFF
15,TRBV7-2,TRBJ2-3,CASSSWTSRTDTQYF
14,TRBV14,TRBJ1-1,CASSLRTGNTEAFF
16,TRBV5-6,TRBJ2-5,CASSFLLAGVTETQYF
15,TRBV10-3,TRBJ1-2,CAISDHPAGDNGYTF